The clone carrying this TCR beta chain was observed a few times. This record belongs to a study of T cells of healthy individuals. Trimming cost V 6 bases and J 2 bases, with 13 bases left between them. From germline, CDR1 is MNHNY and CDR2 SVGAGI (reference sequence). The CDR3 loop spans 14 amino acids. MiXCR was run by TCRdb on the 5' RACE reads, yielding one entry per CDR3 protein. The sample carries 40,000 to 65,000 distinct CDR3 sequences, roughly 14% recorded once. The rearrangement uses TRBV6-6 and TRBJ2-5; no definite D call. The source is a human donor in good health. In DNA, the CDR3 is TGTGCCAGCAGCCAACCCAGCTCACAAGAGACCCAGTACTTC. Translation: CASSQPSSQETQYF.